This is a list of T cell receptor beta chains from one sample in a study of regulatory T cells in long-lasting Graves disease. A single record per CDR3 protein comes from TCRdb applying MiXCR to the multiplex PCR reads. This table has about 430,000 distinct CDR3 sequences, around 20% appearing once. The sequences come from peripheral blood mononuclear cells (PBMCs), collected when the disease was refractory, from a patient treated with antithyroid drugs. The receptors originated from a female donor with Graves disease. Each CDR3 is given with its conserved first and last residue. A D gene is named only where the DNA matches it firmly. For some rows the clone size is stated as once, few or many, or as a class when expanded; others skip it.

v_call,d_call,clone_size,j_call,cdr3_aa,cdr3_nt
TRBV28,-,many,TRBJ1-1,CASSFGRLTEAFF,TGTGCCAGCAGTTTCGGACGGCTCACTGAAGCTTTCTTT
TRBV3-1,TRBD2,once,TRBJ2-7,CASSRTRVYEQYF,TGTGCCAGCAGCCGGACTAGAGTCTACGAGCAGTACTTC
TRBV20-1,-,-,TRBJ1-1,CSASNRMNTEAFF,TGCAGTGCTAGCAACAGGATGAACACTGAAGCTTTCTTT
TRBV28,-,many,TRBJ1-2,CASSLKSNYGYTF,TGTGCCAGCAGTTTAAAGTCTAACTATGGCTACACCTTC
TRBV20-1,TRBD1,few,TRBJ1-2,CSARDQGKGTGVGYTF,TGCAGTGCTAGAGATCAGGGAAAGGGGACAGGGGTTGGCTACACCTTC
TRBV20-1,TRBD1,many,TRBJ2-2,CSASGQDDPGELFF,TGCAGTGCCTCGGGACAGGATGATCCCGGGGAGCTGTTTTTT
TRBV7-9,-,-,TRBJ2-5,CASSAGRPVGETQYF,TGTGCCAGCAGCGCGGGACGCCCGGTGGGGGAGACCCAGTACTTC
TRBV7-2,-,few,TRBJ1-1,CASSSPGLQNTEAFF,TGTGCCAGCAGTTCCCCGGGTCTTCAAAACACTGAAGCTTTCTTT
TRBV3-1,TRBD2,-,TRBJ2-2,CASSLLASGPNTGELFF,TGTGCCAGCAGTCTTCTTGCTAGCGGGCCGAACACCGGGGAGCTGTTTTTT
TRBV28,-,-,TRBJ2-1,CASSPRTQYNEQFF,TGTGCCAGCAGTCCCCGGACCCAGTACAATGAGCAGTTCTTC
TRBV7-2,-,many,TRBJ2-5,CASSLGGGQLETQYF,TGTGCCAGCAGCTTAGGTGGCGGACAATTAGAGACCCAGTACTTC
TRBV6-2/TRBV6-3,-,-,TRBJ2-3,CAASSDSRTDTQYF,TGTGCCGCCTCCTCGGACAGCCGCACAGATACGCAGTATTTT
TRBV19,TRBD1,few,TRBJ1-2,CASSIGGQNYYGYTF,TGTGCCAGTAGTATAGGGGGACAGAACTATTATGGCTACACCTTC
TRBV29-1,TRBD1,few,TRBJ2-7,CSALRPGQGDYEQYF,TGCAGCGCACTCCGGCCGGGACAGGGGGACTACGAGCAGTACTTC
TRBV12-3/TRBV12-4,TRBD1,-,TRBJ2-2,CASRQQGAGGPGELFF,TGTGCCAGCAGACAACAGGGGGCAGGGGGACCCGGGGAGCTGTTTTTT
TRBV20-1,TRBD2,few,TRBJ2-5,CSAPTSGQETQYF,TGCAGTGCCCCGACTAGCGGGCAAGAGACCCAGTACTTC
TRBV5-8,-,-,TRBJ1-1,CASSEGAIEAFF,TGTGCCAGCAGCGAAGGGGCTATTGAAGCTTTCTTT
TRBV12-3/TRBV12-4,-,-,TRBJ2-1,CASSMGGFSYNEQFF,TGTGCCAGCAGCATGGGGGGCTTCTCCTACAATGAGCAGTTCTTC
TRBV6-5,-,few,TRBJ1-3,CASSSRPGNTIYF,TGTGCCAGCAGTTCACGTCCTGGAAACACCATATATTTT
TRBV20-1,-,-,TRBJ2-7,CSARHPTSRPYEQYF,TGCAGTGCTAGACACCCTACTTCCCGCCCCTACGAGCAGTACTTC
TRBV12-3/TRBV12-4,-,-,TRBJ1-3,CASSITGQGNTIYF,TGTGCCAGCAGTATCACCGGACAGGGAAACACCATATATTTT
TRBV28,-,many,TRBJ1-1,CASSSRKAADTEAFF,TGTGCCAGCAGTTCACGGAAGGCGGCAGACACTGAAGCTTTCTTT
TRBV15,TRBD1,-,TRBJ2-7,CATSTGTGYEQYF,TGTGCCACCAGCACTGGGACAGGGTACGAGCAGTACTTC
TRBV3-1,-,many,TRBJ2-5,CASSQGRQARETQYF,TGTGCCAGCAGCCAAGGTAGACAGGCGCGGGAGACCCAGTACTTC
TRBV6-1,-,-,TRBJ1-6,CASQPSPQNSPLHF,TGTGCCAGCCAACCGTCCCCACAAAATTCACCCCTCCACTTT
TRBV19,TRBD1,-,TRBJ2-5,CASSKTDREETQYF,TGTGCCAGTAGTAAAACGGACAGGGAAGAGACCCAGTACTTC
TRBV5-1,-,few,TRBJ2-5,CASSLDRPGETQYF,TGCGCCAGCAGCCTCGACAGGCCGGGAGAGACCCAGTACTTC
TRBV20-1,TRBD1,-,TRBJ2-7,CSARDPRTGGAYEQYF,TGCAGTGCTAGAGATCCTCGGACAGGGGGGGCCTACGAGCAGTACTTC
TRBV11-2,-,few,TRBJ1-5,CASSLDPTFSPQHF,TGTGCCAGCAGCTTAGACCCGACCTTCAGCCCCCAGCATTTT
TRBV3-1,-,many,TRBJ2-4,CASSQSARGLNIQYF,TGTGCCAGCAGCCAAAGTGCGAGGGGCCTCAACATTCAGTACTTC
TRBV2,-,once,TRBJ2-3,CASSLLARVTDTQYF,TGTGCCAGCAGCCTTCTAGCGAGGGTCACAGATACGCAGTATTTT
TRBV2,-,many,TRBJ2-5,CASGLLQETQYF,TGTGCCAGCGGGCTATTGCAAGAGACCCAGTACTTC